This TCR beta chain was identified in a study of cytomegalovirus exposure and HLA in healthy donors. Whole-study results and caveats: Across HLA loci, a later analysis found differing TCR association rates, with DRB1 most and HLA-C fewest. Most sequenced TCRs were rare (though some public TCRs occurred in many donors). The HLA-A and HLA-B alleles of most subjects were reportedly predicted accurately from TCR beta sequences.

The PCR contained 60 Vbeta and 13 Jbeta primers. Produced via immunoSEQ multiplex PCR; TCRdb's table is partial and in-frame only. This sample has roughly 87,000 clones, with roughly 83% found just once. Points on this clone: As yet, its antigen is unknown.

Trimming took 9 bases from V and 6 from J; bases not matched to a gene: 3. Looked up from germline, CDR1 is LNHDA and CDR2 is SQIVND (reference sequence). The CDR3 length is 12 residues. The chain couples TRBV19 to TRBJ2-1; 9 nucleotides line up with TRBD2. The sequencing sample was made of PBMCs. The clonotype comes from a woman in her forties in good health and CMV-seropositive. The CDR3 is CASLAGTNEQFF. The DNA of the CDR3 is TGTGCCAGCCTAGCGGGGACCAATGAGCAGTTCTTC. Looking up the rest from reference TRBV19 and TRBJ2-1 gives the full variable domain: DGGITQSPKYLFRKEGQNVTLSCEQNLNHDAMYWYRQDPGQGLRLIYYSQIVNDFQKGDIAEGYSVSREKKESFPLTVTSAQKNPTAFYLCASLAGTNEQFFGPGTRLTVL.